Listed below are T cell receptor beta chains from one sample, sequenced in a study of breast tumors, draining lymph nodes, adjacent tissues. TCRdb redid the calling of the multiplex PCR reads with MiXCR, one entry per CDR3 protein. This sample carries tens of thousands of distinct CDR3 sequences, over 25% of them seen once, and the ten largest clones take about 8%. Material: axillary lymph node tissue. The source of these receptors is a female donor with breast cancer. Some clones in this sample may be carry-over from other donors' samples. CDR3s include the opening cysteine and the closing phenylalanine or tryptophan. A D gene is named only where the DNA matches it firmly. Rows give clone size only sometimes, using once, few, many, or a class for an expanded clone.

clone_size	v_call	d_call	j_call	cdr3_aa	cdr3_nt
many	TRBV4-1	TRBD2	TRBJ2-7	CASSQGTSAYEQYF	TGCGCCAGCAGCCAGGGGACTAGCGCCTACGAGCAGTACTTC
many	TRBV9	-	TRBJ2-3	CASSAESASADTQYF	TGTGCCAGCAGCGCGGAGTCGGCTAGCGCAGATACGCAGTATTTT
few	TRBV4-3	-	TRBJ1-1	CASSQATHVGQSEAFF	TGCGCCAGCAGCCAAGCCACGCACGTGGGGCAAAGTGAAGCTTTCTTT
many	TRBV20-1	TRBD1	TRBJ2-5	CSARGDRETPYF	TGCAGTGCTAGGGGGGACAGGGAGACCCCGTACTTC
many	TRBV19	-	TRBJ2-5	CASSILQLGAGLMETQYF	TGTGCCAGTAGTATATTGCAATTAGGGGCAGGATTAATGGAGACCCAGTACTTC
many	TRBV11-1	TRBD1	TRBJ2-1	CASSNRDRRSDEQFF	TGTGCCAGCAGCAACCGGGACAGGCGTAGCGATGAGCAGTTCTTC
many	TRBV29-1	-	TRBJ2-2	CSVELGTSATGELFF	TGCAGCGTTGAATTAGGGACTTCGGCCACCGGGGAGCTGTTTTTT
once	TRBV7-9	-	TRBJ1-5	CASSASRAESQPQHF	TGTGCCAGCAGCGCATCCCGGGCCGAGAGTCAGCCCCAGCATTTT
many	TRBV11-3	-	TRBJ1-2	CASSKQGSDTNYGYTF	TGTGCCAGCAGCAAACAGGGATCCGATACTAACTATGGCTACACCTTC
many	TRBV6-5	-	TRBJ2-5	CASRDRIQETQYF	TGTGCCAGCAGAGACAGGATCCAAGAGACCCAGTACTTC
few	TRBV5-4	-	TRBJ2-5	CASSLRDTVPETQYF	TGTGCCAGCAGCTTGAGGGACACGGTCCCGGAGACCCAGTACTTC
few	TRBV6-6	-	TRBJ1-1	CASRLDENTEAFF	TGTGCCAGCAGGTTGGACGAGAACACTGAAGCTTTCTTT
-	TRBV24-1	TRBD1	TRBJ1-5	CATSMGTGGWEPQHF	TGTGCCACCAGCATGGGGACAGGGGGATGGGAGCCCCAGCATTTT
-	TRBV28	-	TRBJ1-1	CASSLGVGLTEAFF	TGTGCCAGCAGTTTGGGGGTAGGTCTCACTGAAGCTTTCTTT
-	TRBV9	TRBD1	TRBJ1-2	CASSTGQTNYGYTF	TGTGCCAGCAGCACGGGACAGACTAACTATGGCTACACCTTC
many	TRBV13	TRBD2	TRBJ2-6	CASSLVGTSGTEVGANVLTF	TGTGCCAGCAGCTTAGTCGGGACTAGCGGGACAGAAGTGGGGGCCAACGTCCTGACTTTC
few	TRBV30	TRBD2	TRBJ2-3	CVWGLAIKTDTQYF	TGTGTCTGGGGACTAGCGATAAAAACAGATACGCAGTATTTT
many	TRBV25-1	TRBD2	TRBJ2-1	CASSGGLAGDEQFF	TGTGCCAGCAGTGGGGGACTAGCGGGCGATGAGCAGTTCTTC
few	TRBV5-8	-	TRBJ1-1	CASSSVMNTEAFF	TGTGCCAGCAGCTCCGTCATGAACACTGAAGCTTTCTTT
many	TRBV20-1	-	TRBJ2-7	CSARTPGLTEQYF	TGCAGTGCGAGGACCCCCGGCCTAACCGAGCAGTACTTC
-	TRBV9	TRBD1	TRBJ1-6	CASSTGQRNSPLHF	TGTGCCAGCAGCACGGGACAGCGGAATTCACCCCTCCACTTT
-	TRBV19	-	TRBJ1-5	CASTKTGNQPQHF	TGTGCCAGTACTAAGACAGGCAATCAGCCCCAGCATTTT
many	TRBV9	TRBD2	TRBJ2-1	CASSIRLAGVSYNEQFF	TGTGCCAGCAGCATTAGATTAGCGGGGGTATCCTACAATGAGCAGTTCTTC
few	TRBV7-3	TRBD2	TRBJ2-6	CASSPKGERGVGANVLTF	TGTGCCAGCAGCCCCAAGGGTGAACGGGGGGTAGGGGCCAACGTCCTGACTTTC
many	TRBV7-3	TRBD2	TRBJ2-1	CASSLNAGAREQFF	TGTGCCAGCAGCTTGAACGCGGGAGCACGGGAGCAGTTCTTC
many	TRBV7-2	-	TRBJ2-7	CASTQGPGLVEQYF	TGTGCCAGCACCCAGGGCCCGGGTTTGGTCGAGCAGTACTTC
-	TRBV7-3	-	TRBJ1-1	CASSRRRETEAFF	TGTGCCAGCAGCCGCAGGCGGGAGACTGAAGCTTTCTTT
-	TRBV27	-	TRBJ1-2	CASSLPWQSNGYTF	TGTGCCAGCAGTTTACCTTGGCAGTCCAATGGATACACCTTC
many	TRBV9	-	TRBJ1-4	CASSVEGQGREKLFF	TGTGCCAGCAGCGTAGAGGGGCAGGGTCGGGAAAAACTGTTTTTT
many	TRBV18	TRBD1	TRBJ2-3	CASSQTGTGTNTQYF	TGTGCCAGCTCGCAGACCGGGACAGGGACGAATACGCAGTATTTT
-	TRBV28	-	TRBJ2-1	CASTRKSPIEQFF	TGTGCCAGCACCCGAAAATCCCCCATTGAGCAGTTCTTC
many	TRBV5-5	TRBD2	TRBJ2-2	CASGIAGGPSGELFF	TGTGCCAGCGGTATAGCGGGAGGGCCCTCAGGGGAGCTGTTTTTT
many	TRBV19	-	TRBJ2-1	CASSSGGGGNEQFF	TGTGCCAGTAGTAGTGGCGGAGGGGGGAATGAGCAGTTCTTC
many	TRBV20-1	TRBD1	TRBJ2-1	CSALTAGTGGGTYNEQFF	TGCAGTGCTCTTACGGCCGGGACAGGGGGCGGAACCTACAATGAGCAGTTCTTC
-	TRBV7-9	-	TRBJ2-3	CASSSTGPDTQYF	TGTGCCAGCAGTTCGACGGGCCCCGATACGCAGTATTTT
-	TRBV11-2	-	TRBJ1-6	CASSLDGGGLDNSPLHF	TGTGCCAGCAGCTTAGACGGGGGGGGCCTAGATAATTCACCCCTCCACTTT
many	TRBV30	TRBD1	TRBJ1-6	CAWRTGLSNSPLHF	TGTGCCTGGAGGACAGGGCTGAGTAATTCACCCCTCCACTTT
-	TRBV7-2	-	TRBJ2-5	CASSLYREMRKTQYF	TGCGCCAGCAGCTTGTACCGGGAGATGAGGAAGACCCAGTACTTC
many	TRBV29-1	-	TRBJ1-4	CSVGAVANEKLFF	TGCAGCGTTGGGGCAGTGGCGAATGAAAAACTGTTTTTT
few	TRBV6-5	TRBD2	TRBJ2-1	CASSHSAGVPNEQFF	TGTGCCAGCAGTCACTCGGCGGGAGTGCCCAATGAGCAGTTCTTC
few	TRBV6-2/TRBV6-3	-	TRBJ1-1	CASSQLGAGRTEAFF	TGTGCCAGCAGTCAGCTGGGGGCAGGGAGGACTGAAGCTTTCTTT
many	TRBV19	-	TRBJ2-7	CASSIDSSGNEQYF	TGTGCCAGTAGTATAGACTCGTCCGGAAACGAGCAGTACTTC
many	TRBV7-2	-	TRBJ2-7	CASSPAGGARNEQYF	TGTGCCAGCAGCCCAGCTGGGGGAGCTCGAAACGAGCAGTACTTC
once	TRBV20-1	-	TRBJ2-2	CSARVLATSTGELFF	TGCAGTGCTAGAGTACTAGCCACGAGCACCGGGGAGCTGTTTTTT
many	TRBV19	-	TRBJ2-7	CASRALAPPYEQYF	TGTGCCAGTAGGGCGCTAGCGCCGCCCTACGAGCAGTACTTC
-	TRBV5-6	TRBD1	TRBJ1-6	CASSGDRASPPHF	TGTGCGAGCAGCGGGGACAGGGCCTCACCCCCCCACTTT
many	TRBV5-1	-	TRBJ1-1	CASSWQGRTEAFF	TGCGCCAGCAGTTGGCAGGGCCGAACTGAAGCTTTCTTT
-	TRBV20-1	-	TRBJ1-2	CSAKGWDNPNYDYTF	TGCAGTGCTAAAGGTTGGGACAACCCTAACTATGACTACACCTTC